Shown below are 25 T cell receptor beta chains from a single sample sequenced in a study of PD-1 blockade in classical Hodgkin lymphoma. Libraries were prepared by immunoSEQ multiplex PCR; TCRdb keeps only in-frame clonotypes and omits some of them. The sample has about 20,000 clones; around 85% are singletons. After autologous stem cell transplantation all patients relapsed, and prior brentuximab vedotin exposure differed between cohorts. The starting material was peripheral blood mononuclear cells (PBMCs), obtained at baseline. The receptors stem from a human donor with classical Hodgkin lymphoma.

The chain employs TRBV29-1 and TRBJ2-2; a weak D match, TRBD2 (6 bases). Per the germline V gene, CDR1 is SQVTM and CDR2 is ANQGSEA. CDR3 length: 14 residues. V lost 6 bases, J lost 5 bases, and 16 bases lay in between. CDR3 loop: CSVDGGRGTGELFF. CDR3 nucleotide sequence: TGCAGCGTGGATGGGGGACGGGGGACCGGGGAGCTGTTTTTT.

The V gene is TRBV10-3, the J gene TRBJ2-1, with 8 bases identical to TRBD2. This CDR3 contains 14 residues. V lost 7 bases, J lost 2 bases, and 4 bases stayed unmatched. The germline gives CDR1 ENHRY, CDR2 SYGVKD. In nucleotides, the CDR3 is TGTGCCATCAAAAGCGGGAGCACCTACAATGAGCAGTTCTTC. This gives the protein CAIKSGSTYNEQFF.

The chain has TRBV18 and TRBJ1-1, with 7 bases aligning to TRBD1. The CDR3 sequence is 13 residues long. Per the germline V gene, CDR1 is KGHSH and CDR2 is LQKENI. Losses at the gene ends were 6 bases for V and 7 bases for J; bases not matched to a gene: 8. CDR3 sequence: CASSPNRDSEAFF. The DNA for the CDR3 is TGTGCCAGCTCGCCAAATAGGGACAGTGAAGCTTTCTTT.

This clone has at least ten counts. The CDR3 DNA is TGCGCCAGCAGCGATGAGGGACTAGCGGGAGGCTACGAGCAGTACTTC. Its translation is CASSDEGLAGGYEQYF. The rearrangement joins TRBV5-1 to TRBJ2-7, with 15 bases that match TRBD2. The CDR3 has 16 residues. Germline V gene sequence: CDR1 SGHRS, CDR2 YFSETQ. V shed 4 bases, J shed 3 bases, and the junction held 5 bases outside the gene matches.

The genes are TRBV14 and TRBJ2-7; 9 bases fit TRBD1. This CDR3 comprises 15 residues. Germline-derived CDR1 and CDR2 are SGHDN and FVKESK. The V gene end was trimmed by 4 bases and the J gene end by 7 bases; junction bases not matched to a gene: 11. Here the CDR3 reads CASSPQGQGPWEQYF. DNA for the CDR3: TGTGCCAGCAGCCCGCAGGGACAGGGCCCTTGGGAGCAGTACTTC.

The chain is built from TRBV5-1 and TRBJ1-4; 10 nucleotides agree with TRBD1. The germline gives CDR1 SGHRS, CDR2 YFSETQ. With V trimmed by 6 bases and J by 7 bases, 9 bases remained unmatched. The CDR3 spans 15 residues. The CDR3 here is CASNPTGDRGEKLFF. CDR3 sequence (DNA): TGCGCCAGCAACCCAACGGGGGACAGGGGTGAAAAACTGTTTTTT.

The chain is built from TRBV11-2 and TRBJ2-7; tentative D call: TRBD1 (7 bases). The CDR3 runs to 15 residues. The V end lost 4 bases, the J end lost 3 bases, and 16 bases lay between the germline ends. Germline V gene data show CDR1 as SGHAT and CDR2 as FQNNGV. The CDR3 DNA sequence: TGTGCCAGCAGCTATGGGGGGACAGCGGGCTACGAGCAGTACTTC. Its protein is CASSYGGTAGYEQYF.

DNA of the CDR3: TGTGCTAGTGGGCCCCCGGGACAGGGGCTCTACGAGCAGTACTTC. It specifies CASGPPGQGLYEQYF. The rearrangement joins TRBV12-5 to TRBJ2-7; 10 bases are a match to TRBD1. Germline lookup yields CDR1 LGHNT and CDR2 FRNRAP. Trimming took 6 bases from V and 3 from J; bases not matched to a gene: 8. The CDR3 extends over 15 amino acids.

For the CDR3, the DNA is TGTGCCAGTAGTATTAACCATGGTCCTAGCAATCAGCCCCAGCATTTT. Its protein is CASSINHGPSNQPQHF. The chain links TRBV19 to TRBJ1-5; D not certain. CDR1 and CDR2 from the germline V gene are LNHDA and SQIVND (reference sequence). V was cut by 3 bases and J by 0 bases, with 12 bases left in between. This CDR3 contains 16 residues.

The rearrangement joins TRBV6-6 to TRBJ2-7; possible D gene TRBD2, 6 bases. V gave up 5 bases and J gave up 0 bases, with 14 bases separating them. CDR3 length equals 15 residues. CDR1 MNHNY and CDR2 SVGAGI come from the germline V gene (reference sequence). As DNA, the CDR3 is TGTGCCAGCAGTCGGGACTGGATCCGCTCCTACGAGCAGTACTTC. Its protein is CASSRDWIRSYEQYF.

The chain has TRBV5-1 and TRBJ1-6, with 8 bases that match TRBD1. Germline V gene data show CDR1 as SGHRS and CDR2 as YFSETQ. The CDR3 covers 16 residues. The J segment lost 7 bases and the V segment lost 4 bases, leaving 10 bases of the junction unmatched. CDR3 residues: CASSAEGQDKNSPLHF. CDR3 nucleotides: TGCGCCAGCAGCGCGGAGGGACAGGATAAAAATTCACCCCTCCACTTT.

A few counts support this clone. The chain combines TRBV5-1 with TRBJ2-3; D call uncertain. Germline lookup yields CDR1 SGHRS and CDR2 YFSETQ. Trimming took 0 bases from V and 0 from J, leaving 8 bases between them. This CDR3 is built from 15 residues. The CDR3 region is CASSLAPLSTDTQYF. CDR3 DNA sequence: TGCGCCAGCAGCTTGGCCCCTTTGAGCACAGATACGCAGTATTTT.

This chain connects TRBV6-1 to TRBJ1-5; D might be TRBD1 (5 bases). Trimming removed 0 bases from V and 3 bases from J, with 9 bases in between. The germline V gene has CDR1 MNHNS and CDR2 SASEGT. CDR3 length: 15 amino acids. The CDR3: CASSEAGGDNQPQHF. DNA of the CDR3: TGTGCCAGCAGTGAAGCAGGAGGGGACAATCAGCCCCAGCATTTT.

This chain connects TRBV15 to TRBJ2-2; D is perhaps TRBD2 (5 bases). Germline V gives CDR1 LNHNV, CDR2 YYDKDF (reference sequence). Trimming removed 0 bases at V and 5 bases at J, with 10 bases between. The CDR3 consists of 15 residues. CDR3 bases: TGTGCCACCAGCAGAGAGCCTACGGGGACCGGGGAGCTGTTTTTT. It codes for CATSREPTGTGELFF.

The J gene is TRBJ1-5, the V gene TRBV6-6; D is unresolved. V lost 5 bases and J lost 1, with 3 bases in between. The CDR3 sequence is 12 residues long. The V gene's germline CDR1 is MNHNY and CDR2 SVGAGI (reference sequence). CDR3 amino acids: CASSVSNQPQHF. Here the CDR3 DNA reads TGTGCCAGCAGTGTGAGCAATCAGCCCCAGCATTTT.

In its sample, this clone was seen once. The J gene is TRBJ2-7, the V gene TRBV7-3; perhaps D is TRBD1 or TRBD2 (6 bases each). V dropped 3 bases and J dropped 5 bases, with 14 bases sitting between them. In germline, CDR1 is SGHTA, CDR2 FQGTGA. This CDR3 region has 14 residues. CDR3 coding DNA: TGTGCCAGCAGCTTCGGGGGCTTGATGGACGAGCAGTACTTC. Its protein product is CASSFGGLMDEQYF.

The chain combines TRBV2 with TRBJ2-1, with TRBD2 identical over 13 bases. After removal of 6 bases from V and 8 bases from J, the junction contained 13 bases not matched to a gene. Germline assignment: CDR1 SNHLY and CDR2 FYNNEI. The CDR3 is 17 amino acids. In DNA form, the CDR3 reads TGTGCCAGCAGCCTGGCTCCGGGACTAGCGGGAAGGGATGAGCAGTTCTTC. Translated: CASSLAPGLAGRDEQFF.

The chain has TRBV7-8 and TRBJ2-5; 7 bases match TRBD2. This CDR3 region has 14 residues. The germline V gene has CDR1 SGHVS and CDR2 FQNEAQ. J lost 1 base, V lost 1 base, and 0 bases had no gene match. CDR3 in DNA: TGTGCCAGCAGCTTAGGGGGGGGCCAAGAGACCCAGTACTTC. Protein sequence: CASSLGGGQETQYF. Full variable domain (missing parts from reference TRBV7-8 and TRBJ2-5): GAGVSQSPRYKVAKRGQDVALRCDPISGHVSLFWYQQALGQGPEFLTYFQNEAQLDKSGLPSDRFFAERPEGSVSTLKIQRTQQEDSAVYLCASSLGGGQETQYFGPGTRLLVL.

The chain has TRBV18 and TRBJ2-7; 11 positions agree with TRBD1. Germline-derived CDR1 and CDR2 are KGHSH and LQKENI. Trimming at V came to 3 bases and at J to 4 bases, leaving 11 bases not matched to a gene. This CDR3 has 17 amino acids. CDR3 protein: CASSPGFGTGGLYEQYF. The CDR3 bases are TGTGCCAGCTCACCCGGCTTTGGGACAGGGGGGTTGTACGAGCAGTACTTC. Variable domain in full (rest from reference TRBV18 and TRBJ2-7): NAGVMQNPRHLVRRRGQEARLRCSPMKGHSHVYWYRQLPEEGLKFMVYLQKENIIDESGMPKERFSAEFPKEGPSILRIQQVVRGDSAAYFCASSPGFGTGGLYEQYFGPGTRLTVT.

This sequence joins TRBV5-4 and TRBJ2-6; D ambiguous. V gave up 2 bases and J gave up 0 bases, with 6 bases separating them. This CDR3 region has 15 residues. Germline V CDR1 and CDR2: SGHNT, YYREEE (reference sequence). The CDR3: CASSLGNSGANVLTF. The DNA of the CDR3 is TGTGCCAGCAGCTTAGGGAACTCTGGGGCCAACGTCCTGACTTTC.

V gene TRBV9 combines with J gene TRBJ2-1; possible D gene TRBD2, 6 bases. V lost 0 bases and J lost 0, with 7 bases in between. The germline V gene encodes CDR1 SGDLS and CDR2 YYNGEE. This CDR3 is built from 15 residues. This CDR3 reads CASSVVGSSYNEQFF. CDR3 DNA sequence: TGTGCCAGCAGCGTAGTCGGGAGCTCCTACAATGAGCAGTTCTTC.

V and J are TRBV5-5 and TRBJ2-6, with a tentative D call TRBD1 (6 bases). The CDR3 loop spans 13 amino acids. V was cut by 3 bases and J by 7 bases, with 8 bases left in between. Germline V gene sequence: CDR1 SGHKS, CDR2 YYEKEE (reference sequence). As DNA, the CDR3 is TGTGCCAGCAGCTCCGGGACAGCCAACGTCCTGACTTTC. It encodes CASSSGTANVLTF.

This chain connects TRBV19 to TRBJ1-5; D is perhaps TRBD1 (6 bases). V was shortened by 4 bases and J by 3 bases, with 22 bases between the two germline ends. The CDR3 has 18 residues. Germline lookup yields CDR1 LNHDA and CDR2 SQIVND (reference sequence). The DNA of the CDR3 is TGTGCCAGTAGTAACCCCTCTCGGGACAACTCTAACAATCAGCCCCAGCATTTT. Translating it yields CASSNPSRDNSNNQPQHF.

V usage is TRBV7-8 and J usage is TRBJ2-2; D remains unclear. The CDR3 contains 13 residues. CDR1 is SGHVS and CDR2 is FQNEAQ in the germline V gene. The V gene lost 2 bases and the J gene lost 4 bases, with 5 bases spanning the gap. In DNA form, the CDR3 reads TGTGCCAGCAGCTTATTTCCCACCGGGGAGCTGTTTTTT. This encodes CASSLFPTGELFF.

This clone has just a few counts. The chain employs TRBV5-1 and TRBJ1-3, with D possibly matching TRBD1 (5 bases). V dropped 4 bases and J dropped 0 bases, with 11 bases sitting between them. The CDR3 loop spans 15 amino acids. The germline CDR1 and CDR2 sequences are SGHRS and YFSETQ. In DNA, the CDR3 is TGCGCCAGCAGCATAGACAGTAGCTCTGGAAACACCATATATTTT. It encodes CASSIDSSSGNTIYF. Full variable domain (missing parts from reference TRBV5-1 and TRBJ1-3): KAGVTQTPRYLIKTRGQQVTLSCSPISGHRSVSWYQQTPGQGLQFLFEYFSETQRNKGNFPGRFSGRQFSNSRSEMNVSTLELGDSALYLCASSIDSSSGNTIYFGEGSWLTVV.